One and the same sample provided the 26 T cell receptor beta chains below, sequenced in a study of T-cell memory formation after mild COVID-19. TCRdb reanalysed the 5' RACE reads using MiXCR and keeps one entry per CDR3 protein. This table holds fewer than 700,000 distinct CDR3 sequences, about 20% found once. Sequencing was carried out using PBMCs or a T cell subset sorted from them (not recorded which). The source of these receptors is an adult woman who had mild COVID-19 (a few samples of this study predate the infection). Cell type and time point are not known.

Comment on this clonotype: It is unclear where the CDR3 begins or ends on the DNA, so no DNA is shown, and the CDR3 is as TCRdb lists it. This rearrangement joins TRBV27 to TRBJ2-7; no DNA check was done on the table's D call, TRBD1. Germline CDR1 reads MNHEY; CDR2 reads SMNVEV (reference sequence). The CDR3 is 14 amino acids in total, end residues counted. CDR3 amino acids: CASSFGPGGYEQYF.

The chain uses TRBV16 and TRBJ2-4, with D maybe TRBD1 (5 bases). V was shortened by 6 bases and J by 4 bases, with 16 bases between the two germline ends. Germline values: CDR1 KGHSY, CDR2 FQNENV. This CDR3 region has 15 residues. The CDR3 DNA is TGTGCCAGCAGTCAGAGACAGACCGGTAAAAACATTCAGTACTTC. It specifies CASSQRQTGKNIQYF.

The rearrangement links TRBV7-2 to TRBJ2-7; D possibly corresponds to TRBD1 (6 bases). CDR1 is SGHTA, CDR2 FQGNSA, per germline. The CDR3 is 17 amino acids. V dropped 1 base and J dropped 4 bases, with 20 bases sitting between them. CDR3 sequence reads: CASSLVPQTGHGYEQYF. The CDR3 DNA reads TGTGCCAGCAGCTTAGTCCCCCAGACGGGACACGGATACGAGCAGTACTTC.

V is TRBV4-2 and J is TRBJ1-2; a weak D match, TRBD1 (6 bases). This CDR3 has 14 residues. V gave up 4 bases and J gave up 4 bases, with 13 bases separating them. CDR1 LGHNA and CDR2 YNFKEQ come from the germline V gene. CDR3 in amino acids: CASSPEGGSYGYTF. CDR3 DNA sequence: TGTGCCAGCAGCCCGGAGGGGGGTAGCTATGGCTACACCTTC.

This clonotype was detected a few times. The rearrangement uses TRBV7-9 and TRBJ1-4; D not certain. The V end lost 2 bases, the J end lost 8 bases, and 12 bases lay between the germline ends. In germline, CDR1 is SEHNR, CDR2 FQNEAQ (reference sequence). This CDR3 region has 14 residues. This chain's CDR3 is CASSLSGNGEKLFF. In nucleotides, the CDR3 is TGTGCCAGCAGCTTATCGGGAAACGGAGAAAAACTGTTTTTT.

V and J are TRBV11-2 and TRBJ1-5; no clear D. The CDR3 spans 14 residues. Per germline, CDR1 SGHAT and CDR2 FQNNGV. Between the trimmed V and J ends, which lost 0 bases and 6 bases, there was a span of 9 bases. This chain's CDR3 is CASSLESPGQPQHF. In nucleotides, the CDR3 is TGTGCCAGCAGCTTAGAATCCCCCGGTCAGCCCCAGCATTTT.

The table lists this clonotype with a few counts. The chain links TRBV27 to TRBJ2-5; TRBD1 aligns across 8 bases. The trim removed 2 bases at V and 5 bases at J, leaving 7 bases unmatched. The CDR3 totals 15 residues. CDR1 MNHEY and CDR2 SMNVEV come from the germline V gene (reference sequence). The chain's CDR3 is CASSLGVDRDETQYF. The CDR3 region has the DNA TGTGCCAGCAGTTTAGGCGTGGACAGGGACGAGACCCAGTACTTC.

This clonotype has only a few counts. This chain joins TRBV15 and TRBJ1-2, with D perhaps TRBD1 (5 bases). Deletions cut 0 bases from V and 2 bases from J, with 16 bases between. Looked up from germline, CDR1 is LNHNV and CDR2 is YYDKDF (reference sequence). CDR3 size: 17 residues. Here the CDR3 DNA reads TGTGCCACCAGCAGAGATCGTGGGGGGGAGGTGAACTATGGCTACACCTTC. This translates into CATSRDRGGEVNYGYTF. Full variable domain (outside the CDR3, taken from reference TRBV15 and TRBJ1-2): DAMVIQNPRYQVTQFGKPVTLSCSQTLNHNVMYWYQQKSSQAPKLLFHYYDKDFNNEADTPDNFQSRRPNTSFCFLDIRSPGLGDTAMYLCATSRDRGGEVNYGYTFGSGTRLTVV.

The chain employs TRBV7-3 and TRBJ1-3, with TRBD1 identical over 8 bases. Looked up from germline, CDR1 is SGHTA and CDR2 is FQGTGA. The CDR3 is 15 residues long. The J segment lost 3 bases and the V segment lost 6 bases, leaving 7 bases of the junction unmatched. The CDR3 region is CASSPQGAFGNTIYF. The CDR3, as DNA: TGTGCCAGCAGTCCTCAGGGGGCTTTTGGAAACACCATATATTTT.

The CDR3 DNA reads TGTGCCAGCAGTGATCGTATCGGACTAGCGGGAGTAAATGAGCAGTTCTTC. Translated: CASSDRIGLAGVNEQFF. The chain carries TRBV25-1 and TRBJ2-1, with 13 bases aligning to TRBD2. With 3 bases clipped from V and 7 bases from J, the junction kept 9 bases outside the gene matches. The CDR3 length is 17 residues. Germline V lookup: CDR1 MGHDK, CDR2 SYGVNS. The full variable domain, completed using reference TRBV25-1 and TRBJ2-1, is EADIYQTPRYLVIGTGKKITLECSQTMGHDKMYWYQQDPGMELHLIHYSYGVNSTEKGDLSSESTVSRIRTEHFPLTLESARPSHTSQYLCASSDRIGLAGVNEQFFGPGTRLTVL.

This clonotype appeared a few times. The chain employs TRBV20-1 and TRBJ2-3; D possibly corresponds to TRBD2 (7 bases). Germline V gene sequence: CDR1 DFQATT, CDR2 SNEGSKA (reference sequence). The V gene lost 1 base and the J gene lost 4 bases, with 12 bases spanning the gap. The CDR3 sequence is 14 residues long. The DNA of the CDR3 is TGCAGTGCTAGAGTACTGGGGGGGCCAGATACGCAGTATTTT. This sequence encodes CSARVLGGPDTQYF.

This clonotype was seen more than once but under ten times. The chain carries TRBV4-3 and TRBJ2-1; 8 bases line up with TRBD2. V lost 1 base and J lost 8; bases outside the gene matches: 10. Germline V CDR1 and CDR2: LGHNA, YSLEER. This CDR3 contains 16 residues. CDR3 DNA: TGCGCCAGCAGCCAAGGGGTTAGCGGGATAGACGATGAGCAGTTCTTC. Its protein is CASSQGVSGIDDEQFF.

This chain uses TRBV6-2 or TRBV6-3 with TRBJ2-1, with D perhaps TRBD2 (5 bases). The V gene's germline CDR1 is MNHEY and CDR2 SVGEGT. Trimming pared 2 bases from V and 1 base from J, leaving 9 bases between. The CDR3 totals 15 residues. This CDR3 reads CASSYMGSSYNEQFF. The CDR3 DNA follows: TGTGCCAGCAGTTACATGGGGAGTTCCTACAATGAGCAGTTCTTC.

This clonotype was counted at least ten times. The chain employs TRBV12-3 or TRBV12-4 and TRBJ2-7; D unclear. The CDR3 is made up of 14 amino acids. V was clipped by 5 bases and J by 2 bases, with 13 bases between them. CDR3 loop: CASSRSPRTYEQYF. As DNA, the CDR3 is TGTGCCAGCAGTAGATCTCCGAGGACCTACGAGCAGTACTTC.

In its sample, this clonotype was seen a few times. The chain is built from TRBV20-1 and TRBJ2-1; 9 positions agree with TRBD2. The V gene end was trimmed by 3 bases and the J gene end by 0 bases; junction bases not matched to a gene: 9. This CDR3 comprises 17 residues. Germline loops: CDR1 DFQATT, CDR2 SNEGSKA (reference sequence). For the CDR3, the DNA is TGCAGTGCTAGGGGTGGACTAGCGTTAATCTCCTACAATGAGCAGTTCTTC. Its protein product is CSARGGLALISYNEQFF.

The J gene is TRBJ2-1, the V gene TRBV7-3, with D uncertain. V lost 6 bases and J lost 5, with 17 bases in between. This CDR3 has 15 amino acids. CDR1 and CDR2 (germline): SGHTA, FQGTGA. The CDR3 DNA follows: TGTGCCAGCAGTAGGGAAACCCAATACGACAATGAGCAGTTCTTC. Its protein is CASSRETQYDNEQFF.

A few counts support this clonotype. The chain recombines TRBV29-1 with TRBJ2-4, with TRBD2 as a possible D gene (5 bases). In germline, CDR1 is SQVTM, CDR2 ANQGSEA. The CDR3 sequence is 15 residues long. Trimming took 4 bases from V and 2 from J, leaving 15 bases between them. The CDR3 bases are TGCAGCGTTGGAGGCCCACCGGGAACCAAAAACATTCAGTACTTC. This translates into CSVGGPPGTKNIQYF. Based on the CDR3 plus reference TRBV29-1 and TRBJ2-4, the full variable domain is SAVISQKPSRDICQRGTSLTIQCQVDSQVTMMFWYRQQPGQSLTLIATANQGSEATYESGFVIDKFPISRPNLTFSTLTVSNMSPEDSSIYLCSVGGPPGTKNIQYFGAGTRLSVL.

This chain links TRBV19 with TRBJ2-7, with TRBD1 matching over 9 bases. The trim removed 5 bases at V and 1 base at J, leaving 6 bases unmatched. Germline lookup yields CDR1 LNHDA and CDR2 SQIVND (reference sequence). This CDR3 is 15 amino acids long. CDR3 protein: CASSRETGGSYEQYF. The CDR3 bases are TGTGCCAGTAGTCGCGAGACAGGGGGTTCCTACGAGCAGTACTTC.

A few counts support this clonotype. The rearrangement uses TRBV25-1 and TRBJ2-7; TRBD1 matches at 9 bases. The CDR3 is 14 residues long. Germline loops: CDR1 MGHDK, CDR2 SYGVNS. The J segment lost 4 bases and the V segment lost 4 bases, leaving 5 bases of the junction unmatched. The CDR3 DNA is TGTGCCAGCAGTGCAACAGGGGGCTTATACGAGCAGTACTTC. Amino acids: CASSATGGLYEQYF.

This clonotype was observed a handful of times. CDR3 sequence: CASSRRDREQYF. Here the CDR3 DNA reads TGTGCCAGCAGCCGCAGGGACCGCGAGCAGTACTTC. The rearrangement uses TRBV3-1 and TRBJ2-7, with D perhaps TRBD1 or TRBD2 (5 bases each). This CDR3 has 12 amino acids. V dropped 4 bases and J dropped 6 bases, with 10 bases sitting between them. The germline CDR1 and CDR2 sequences are LGHDT and YNNKEL (reference sequence).

A few counts support this clonotype. The DNA of the CDR3 is TGTGCCAGTAGTATAGATTTCGGGGACAGATACGTGCGATCGAACACCGGGGAGCTGTTTTTT. It is translated as CASSIDFGDRYVRSNTGELFF. The rearrangement joins TRBV19 to TRBJ2-2; 7 bases agree with TRBD1. Germline assignment: CDR1 LNHDA and CDR2 SQIVND (reference sequence). J was trimmed by 0 bases and V by 0 bases; bases with no gene match: 16. The CDR3 contains 21 residues.

This clonotype was observed a few times. The V and J genes are TRBV14 and TRBJ1-3, with D possibly matching TRBD1 (6 bases). Between the trimmed V and J ends, which lost 4 bases and 0 bases, there was a span of 13 bases. The germline CDR1 and CDR2 sequences are SGHDN and FVKESK. The CDR3 length is 16 residues. CDR3 DNA: TGTGCCAGCAGCCGGGACACCTTGTACTCTGGAAACACCATATATTTT. Its translation is CASSRDTLYSGNTIYF.

The chain is built from TRBV18 and TRBJ1-3; TRBD1 might be the D (6 bases). V was pared by 5 bases and J by 2 bases, with 13 bases between. Germline loops: CDR1 KGHSH, CDR2 LQKENI. The CDR3 extends over 15 amino acids. The CDR3 sequence is CASSTTGPPGNTIYF. In nucleotides, the CDR3 is TGTGCCAGCTCAACCACAGGGCCCCCTGGAAACACCATATATTTT.

This clonotype was counted between two and nine times. The rearrangement links TRBV9 to TRBJ2-5; D gene ambiguous. With 4 bases removed from V and 5 bases from J, the gap between germline ends came to 9 bases. The CDR3 covers 12 residues. Germline V gene data show CDR1 as SGDLS and CDR2 as YYNGEE. The CDR3 coding sequence is TGTGCCAGCAGCCACCCCGAGGAGACCCAGTACTTC. It translates to CASSHPEETQYF.

This clonotype was seen a handful of times. V and J are TRBV19 and TRBJ2-7; D gene unclear. Germline lookup yields CDR1 LNHDA and CDR2 SQIVND (reference sequence). CDR3 length: 15 amino acids. Trimming left V 5 bases short and J 0 bases short, with 14 bases between. The CDR3 DNA reads TGTGCCAGTAGTCCCGGACCGAAAGCCTCCTACGAGCAGTACTTC. This encodes CASSPGPKASYEQYF.

V usage is TRBV7-2 and J usage is TRBJ2-1; D may match TRBD1 or TRBD2 (5 bases each). This CDR3 is 14 amino acids long. Germline CDR1 SGHTA, CDR2 FQGNSA. V lost 7 bases and J lost 6, with 16 bases in between. Here the CDR3 DNA reads TGTGCCAGCACCCAAGGGTGGGGGAGCAATGAGCAGTTCTTC. Protein: CASTQGWGSNEQFF.